This T cell receptor (beta chain) was identified in a study of shared clonotypes between healthy human individuals. CD45RO-negative, CCR7-selected cells formed the naive CD8 fraction, which excluded terminally differentiated effector memory CD45RA+ cells. Points on this clone: This specimen includes other DNA sequences encoding the same CDR3.

Per germline, CDR1 MNHEY and CDR2 SMNVEV (reference sequence). This CDR3 is 15 amino acids long. V was pared by 2 bases and J by 2 bases, with 2 bases of the junction left unmatched. TCRdb's copy holds only in-frame clones and misses some; the assay was immunoSEQ multiplex PCR. The table has about 580,000 clones, about 98% seen once. This clonotype was obtained from a man aged 25 to 40 in good health. The J gene is TRBJ2-7, the V gene TRBV27; TRBD2 aligns across 11 bases. Material: naive CD8+ T cells sorted from blood. CDR3: CASSLGLAGTYEQYF. CDR3 nucleotides: TGTGCCAGCAGTTTAGGACTAGCGGGCACCTACGAGCAGTACTTC.